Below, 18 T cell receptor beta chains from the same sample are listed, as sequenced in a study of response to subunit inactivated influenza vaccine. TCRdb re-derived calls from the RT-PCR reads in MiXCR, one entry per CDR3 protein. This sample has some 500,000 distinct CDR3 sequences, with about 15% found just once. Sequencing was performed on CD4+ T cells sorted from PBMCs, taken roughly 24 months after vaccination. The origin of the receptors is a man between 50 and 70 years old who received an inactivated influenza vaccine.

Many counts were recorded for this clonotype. Here the CDR3 DNA reads TGTGCCAGCAGTACAGGGGGCGGGGGTGAAGCTTTCTTT. Amino acid sequence: CASSTGGGGEAFF. The chain combines TRBV12-3 or TRBV12-4 with TRBJ1-1; 9 bases are a match to TRBD1. The V segment lost 5 bases and the J segment 7 bases; nucleotides outside the gene matches: 5. The length of the CDR3 is 13 residues.

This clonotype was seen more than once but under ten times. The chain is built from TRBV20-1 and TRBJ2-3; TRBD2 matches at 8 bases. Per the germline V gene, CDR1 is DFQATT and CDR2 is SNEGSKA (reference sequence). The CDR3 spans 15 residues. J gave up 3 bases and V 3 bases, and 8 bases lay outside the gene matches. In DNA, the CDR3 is TGCAGTGCTAGTACGGGACTAGTGATAACAGATACGCAGTATTTT. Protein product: CSASTGLVITDTQYF.

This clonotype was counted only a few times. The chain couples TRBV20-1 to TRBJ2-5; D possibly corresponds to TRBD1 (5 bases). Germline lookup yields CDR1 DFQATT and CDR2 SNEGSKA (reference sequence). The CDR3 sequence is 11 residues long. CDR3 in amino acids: CSTRGQETQYF. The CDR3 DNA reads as TGCAGCACAAGGGGCCAAGAGACCCAGTACTTC.

CDR3 in amino acids: CASSLFAGSYETQYF. CDR3 in DNA: TGCGCCAGCAGCTTGTTTGCAGGGAGCTATGAGACCCAGTACTTC. V is TRBV5-1 and J is TRBJ2-5; D may match TRBD1 or TRBD2 (5 bases each). From germline, CDR1 is SGHRS and CDR2 YFSETQ. Deletions cut 1 base from V and 5 bases from J, with 15 bases between. The CDR3 length is 15 residues.

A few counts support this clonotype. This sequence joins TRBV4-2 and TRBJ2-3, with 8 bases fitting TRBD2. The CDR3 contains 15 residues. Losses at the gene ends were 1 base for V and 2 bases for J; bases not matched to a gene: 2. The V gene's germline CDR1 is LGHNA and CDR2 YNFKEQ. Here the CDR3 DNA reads TGTGCCAGCAGCCAAGCGGGGGGGTTCACAGATACGCAGTATTTT. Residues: CASSQAGGFTDTQYF.

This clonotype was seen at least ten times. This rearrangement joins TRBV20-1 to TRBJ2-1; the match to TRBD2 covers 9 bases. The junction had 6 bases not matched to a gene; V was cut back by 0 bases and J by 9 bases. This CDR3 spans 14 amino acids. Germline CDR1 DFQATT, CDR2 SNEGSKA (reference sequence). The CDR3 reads CSARDQRGVSEQFF. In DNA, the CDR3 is TGCAGTGCTAGAGATCAGCGGGGGGTCTCTGAGCAGTTCTTC.

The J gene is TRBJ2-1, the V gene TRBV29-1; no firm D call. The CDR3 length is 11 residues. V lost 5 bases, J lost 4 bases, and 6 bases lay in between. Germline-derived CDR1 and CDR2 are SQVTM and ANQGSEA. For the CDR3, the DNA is TGCAGCGTTACGTTTTACAATGAGCAGTTCTTC. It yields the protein CSVTFYNEQFF.

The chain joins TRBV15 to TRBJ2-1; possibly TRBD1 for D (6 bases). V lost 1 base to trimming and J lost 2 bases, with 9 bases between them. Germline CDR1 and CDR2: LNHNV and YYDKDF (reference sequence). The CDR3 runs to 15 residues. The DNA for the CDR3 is TGTGCCACCAGCAGAGTCAGGGGCGCCTACAATGAGCAGTTCTTC. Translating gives CATSRVRGAYNEQFF.

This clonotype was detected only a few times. The DNA for the CDR3 is TGTGCCATCAGTGAGTACAGGGTAGGTTACGAGCAGTACTTC. Protein: CAISEYRVGYEQYF. The chain employs TRBV10-3 and TRBJ2-7; D is perhaps TRBD1 (6 bases). The CDR3 has 14 amino acids. Trimming removed 1 base at V and 4 bases at J, with 11 bases between. CDR1 and CDR2 from the germline V gene are ENHRY and SYGVKD.

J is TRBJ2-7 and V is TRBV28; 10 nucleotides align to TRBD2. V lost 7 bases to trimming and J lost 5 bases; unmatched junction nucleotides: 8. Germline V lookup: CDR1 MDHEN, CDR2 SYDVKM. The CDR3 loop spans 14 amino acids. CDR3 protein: CASNLAGVSNEQYF. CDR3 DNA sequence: TGTGCCAGCAATCTAGCGGGAGTAAGCAACGAGCAGTACTTC. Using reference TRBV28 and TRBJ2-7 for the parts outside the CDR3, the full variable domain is DVKVTQSSRYLVKRTGEKVFLECVQDMDHENMFWYRQDPGLGLRLIYFSYDVKMKEKGDIPEGYSVSREKKERFSLILESASTNQTSMYLCASNLAGVSNEQYFGPGTRLTVT.

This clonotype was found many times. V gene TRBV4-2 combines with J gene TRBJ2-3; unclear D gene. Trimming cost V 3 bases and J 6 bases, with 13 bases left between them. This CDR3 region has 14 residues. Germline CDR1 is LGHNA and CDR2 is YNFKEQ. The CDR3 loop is CASSHPGSGDTQYF. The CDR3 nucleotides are TGTGCCAGCAGCCACCCGGGCTCCGGGGATACGCAGTATTTT.

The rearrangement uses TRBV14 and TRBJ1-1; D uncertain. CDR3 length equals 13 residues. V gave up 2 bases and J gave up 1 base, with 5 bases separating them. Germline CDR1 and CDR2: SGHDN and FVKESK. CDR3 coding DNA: TGTGCCAGCAGCCAACAGGCGAACACTGAAGCTTTCTTT. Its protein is CASSQQANTEAFF.

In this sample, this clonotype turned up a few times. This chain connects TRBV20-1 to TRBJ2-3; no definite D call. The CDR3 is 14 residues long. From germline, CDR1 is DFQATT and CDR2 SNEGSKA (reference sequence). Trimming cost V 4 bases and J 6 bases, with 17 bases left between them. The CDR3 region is CSAKGPVGFDTQYF. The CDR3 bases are TGCAGTGCTAAAGGACCCGTGGGGTTTGATACGCAGTATTTT.

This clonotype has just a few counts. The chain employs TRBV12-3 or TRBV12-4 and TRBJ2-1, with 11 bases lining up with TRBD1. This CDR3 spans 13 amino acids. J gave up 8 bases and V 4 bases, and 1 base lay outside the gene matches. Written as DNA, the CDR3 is TGTGCCAGCAGTTGGGGACAGGGGGATGAGCAGTTCTTC. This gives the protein CASSWGQGDEQFF.

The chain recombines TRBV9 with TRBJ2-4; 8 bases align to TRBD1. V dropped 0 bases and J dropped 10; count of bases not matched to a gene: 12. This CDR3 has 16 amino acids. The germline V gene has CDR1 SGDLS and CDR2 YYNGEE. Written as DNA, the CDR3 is TGTGCCAGCAGCGTAGGTGGACAGGGAGGAAAGTGGATTCAGTACTTC. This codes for CASSVGGQGGKWIQYF.

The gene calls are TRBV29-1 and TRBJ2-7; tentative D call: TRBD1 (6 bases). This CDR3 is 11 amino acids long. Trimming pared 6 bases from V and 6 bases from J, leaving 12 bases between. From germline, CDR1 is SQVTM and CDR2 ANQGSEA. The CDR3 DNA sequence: TGCAGCGTAGTAACAGGGTTCGAGCAGTACTTC. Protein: CSVVTGFEQYF.

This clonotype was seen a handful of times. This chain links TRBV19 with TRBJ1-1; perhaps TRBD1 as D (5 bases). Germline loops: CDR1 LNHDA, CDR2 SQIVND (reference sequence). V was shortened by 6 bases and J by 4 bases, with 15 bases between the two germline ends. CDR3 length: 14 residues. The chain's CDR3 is CASSRLNGGTEAFF. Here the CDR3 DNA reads TGTGCCAGTAGCCGACTAAATGGGGGCACTGAAGCTTTCTTT.

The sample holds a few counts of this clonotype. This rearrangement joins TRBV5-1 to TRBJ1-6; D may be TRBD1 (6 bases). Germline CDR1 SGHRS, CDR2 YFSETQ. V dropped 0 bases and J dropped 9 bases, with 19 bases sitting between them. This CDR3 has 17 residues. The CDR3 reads CASSLEEGVPGGSPLHF. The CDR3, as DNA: TGCGCCAGCAGCTTGGAAGAGGGGGTTCCGGGGGGTTCACCCCTCCACTTT.